This T cell receptor (beta chain) was observed in a study of T cell repertoires in cytomegalovirus infection. For the study at large: Alongside well-studied HLA-B-restricted CMV epitopes, recently identified HLA-C-restricted CMV epitopes were also used. Indications of both CMV infection and matching HLA type were provided by public TCR beta signatures. The study, taken as a whole, reports: Accumulated public TCR beta family frequency recognized individuals carrying CMV together with the relevant HLA. Predominance within the ex vivo response was attributable to HLA-C-restricted CMV-specific TCR beta clonotypes.

TCRdb processed the reads anew with MiXCR; each CDR3 protein has one entry. The table shows about 740,000 distinct CDR3 sequences, with around a third occurring only once. Germline CDR1 and CDR2: SGHVT and SQSDAQ. The CDR3 contains 14 residues. The J segment lost 5 bases and the V segment lost 4 bases, leaving 6 bases of the junction unmatched. On this clonotype itself: The antigen remains undetermined.

The sequence was obtained from a human donor in good health (CMV status not recorded). Some clones in this sample may be carry-over from other donors' samples. Material: cultured PBMCs, obtained from culture after CMV antigen stimulation. This sequence joins TRBV7-4 and TRBJ2-7, with TRBD1 matching over 9 bases. The CDR3 sequence is CASSSRTGDHEQYF. In DNA form, the CDR3 reads TGTGCCAGCAGCTCAAGGACAGGGGACCACGAGCAGTACTTC.